The 26 T cell receptor beta chains reported below all come from one sample, sequenced in a study of T cells after yellow fever vaccination. MiXCR was run by TCRdb on the 5' RACE reads, yielding one entry per CDR3 protein. In the table there are about 320,000 distinct CDR3 sequences, approximately 4.5% of which are singletons. The sequencing used PBMCs, collected 15 days after the yellow fever booster vaccination. These receptors all come from a man aged 18 to 30 who received the YFV17D yellow fever vaccine.

The chain joins TRBV27 to TRBJ2-7; D assignment may be TRBD1 or TRBD2 (5 bases each). V lost 5 bases, J lost 5 bases, and 16 bases lay in between. The CDR3 has 14 residues. In germline, CDR1 is MNHEY, CDR2 SMNVEV (reference sequence). CDR3 bases: TGTGCCAGCAGTGCATCCGGGGCGATCCACGAGCAGTACTTC. This encodes CASSASGAIHEQYF.

This clonotype appeared many times. The chain is built from TRBV20-1 and TRBJ1-2; TRBD1 is a possible D gene (5 bases). Germline V gene sequence: CDR1 DFQATT, CDR2 SNEGSKA (reference sequence). This CDR3 is 14 amino acids long. V lost 2 bases and J lost 4, with 14 bases in between. Written as DNA, the CDR3 is TGCAGTGCTAGAAACTGGGGCGATATCTATGGCTACACCTTC. It encodes CSARNWGDIYGYTF.

This clonotype has a handful of counts. The gene calls are TRBV4-2 and TRBJ2-3, with 9 nucleotides matching TRBD1. Looked up from germline, CDR1 is LGHNA and CDR2 is YNFKEQ. The CDR3 spans 16 residues. The V and J ends lost 2 bases and 0 bases, in that order; junction bases with no gene match: 3. The CDR3, as DNA: TGTGCCAGCAGCCAATGGGGACAGGGAAGCACAGATACGCAGTATTTT. Protein sequence: CASSQWGQGSTDTQYF.

CDR3 bases: TGTGCCAGTAGGAAGGACAGATTGAACACTGAAGCTTTCTTT. Amino acids: CASRKDRLNTEAFF. The rearrangement joins TRBV19 to TRBJ1-1; maybe TRBD1 (6 bases). The germline CDR1 and CDR2 sequences are LNHDA and SQIVND (reference sequence). V dropped 6 bases and J dropped 0 bases, with 11 bases sitting between them. CDR3 length equals 14 residues.

This clonotype has a count of ten or more. The gene calls are TRBV20-1 and TRBJ1-2, with 11 bases aligning to TRBD1. The CDR3 loop spans 16 amino acids. V was pared by 6 bases and J by 8 bases, with 17 bases of the junction left unmatched. Germline V gene data show CDR1 as DFQATT and CDR2 as SNEGSKA (reference sequence). The CDR3 here is CSANDGTGGFLGGYTF. The CDR3 bases are TGCAGTGCCAATGACGGGACAGGGGGATTTCTAGGAGGCTACACCTTC.

In this sample, this clonotype turned up once. The chain employs TRBV2 and TRBJ2-2, with 9 positions matching TRBD2. Unmatched junction bases numbered 6, after V lost 8 bases and J lost 2 bases. The CDR3 sequence is 15 residues long. CDR1 SNHLY and CDR2 FYNNEI come from the germline V gene. This chain's CDR3 is CASGGSGRNTGELFF. Written as DNA, the CDR3 is TGTGCCAGCGGGGGTAGCGGGAGAAACACCGGGGAGCTGTTTTTT.

This clonotype occurred a few times. The gene calls are TRBV20-1 and TRBJ1-5, with 9 bases aligning to TRBD1. J gave up 7 bases and V 6 bases, and 4 bases lay outside the gene matches. The CDR3 sequence is 12 residues long. Germline CDR1 reads DFQATT; CDR2 reads SNEGSKA (reference sequence). This chain's CDR3 is CSAGTGTQPQHF. The CDR3 DNA reads as TGCAGTGCGGGGACAGGGACCCAGCCCCAGCATTTT.

This clonotype was detected a few times. For the CDR3, the DNA is TGTGCCAGCAACCGGAGAGATGGTGAGCAGTTCTTC. This encodes CASNRRDGEQFF. V gene TRBV7-9 combines with J gene TRBJ2-1; D is ambiguous. CDR1 SEHNR and CDR2 FQNEAQ come from the germline V gene (reference sequence). This CDR3 region has 12 residues. The V gene lost 7 bases and the J gene lost 9 bases, with 13 bases spanning the gap.

This clonotype was detected only a few times. The chain links TRBV3-1 to TRBJ1-1; D not certain. Trimming cost V 4 bases and J 6 bases, with 12 bases left between them. Germline V gene sequence: CDR1 LGHDT, CDR2 YNNKEL (reference sequence). The CDR3 sequence is 13 residues long. CDR3 bases: TGTGCCAGCAGCCTTGGCCACGGCGCTGAAGCTTTCTTT. Encoded protein: CASSLGHGAEAFF.

The gene calls are TRBV4-1 and TRBJ2-3; TRBD2 matches at 11 bases. Germline loops: CDR1 MGHRA, CDR2 YSYEKL. After removal of 0 bases from V and 3 bases from J, the junction contained 5 bases not matched to a gene. CDR3 length equals 17 residues. The CDR3 nucleotides are TGCGCCAGCAGCCAAGATGGACTAGCGGGTTGGACAGATACGCAGTATTTT. Its protein product is CASSQDGLAGWTDTQYF.

This clonotype occurred many times. CDR3 sequence reads: CANRDGGDNEQFF. In nucleotides, the CDR3 is TGTGCCAACCGAGATGGGGGGGACAATGAGCAGTTCTTC. The chain recombines TRBV7-2 with TRBJ2-1, with TRBD2 matching 7 bases. The ends lost 10 bases at V and 5 bases at J; junction bases unmatched: 8. This CDR3 is built from 13 residues. Germline V CDR1 and CDR2: SGHTA, FQGNSA. Drawing the rest from reference TRBV7-2 and TRBJ2-1, the complete variable domain is GAGVSQSPSNKVTEKGKDVELRCDPISGHTALYWYRQSLGQGLEFLIYFQGNSAPDKSGLPSDRFSAERTGGSVSTLTIQRTQQEDSAVYLCANRDGGDNEQFFGPGTRLTVL.

This clonotype came up a few times. The chain has TRBV5-1 and TRBJ2-5, with 10 nucleotides matching TRBD2. J gave up 0 bases and V 1 base, and 3 bases lay outside the gene matches. The CDR3 sequence is 16 residues long. Per the germline V gene, CDR1 is SGHRS and CDR2 is YFSETQ. The DNA for the CDR3 is TGCGCCAGCAGCTTGCTAGCGGGGGATAACCAAGAGACCCAGTACTTC. Protein product: CASSLLAGDNQETQYF.

This clonotype was counted ten times or more. The genes are TRBV11-2 and TRBJ2-5; 12 bases line up with TRBD1. V gave up 0 bases and J gave up 5 bases; unmatched junction bases: 4. The CDR3 consists of 16 residues. CDR1 is SGHAT, CDR2 FQNNGV, per germline. The CDR3 loop reads CASSLDGTGGDETQYF. The DNA of the CDR3 is TGTGCCAGCAGCTTAGACGGGACAGGGGGCGACGAGACCCAGTACTTC.

This clonotype was found many times. This chain connects TRBV7-9 to TRBJ1-1; unclear D gene. The CDR3 has 14 residues. Trimming took 6 bases from V and 0 from J, leaving 11 bases between them. Germline loops: CDR1 SEHNR, CDR2 FQNEAQ (reference sequence). The CDR3 DNA sequence: TGTGCCAGCAGACCCGGGTACATGAACACTGAAGCTTTCTTT. Protein product: CASRPGYMNTEAFF.

In its sample, this clonotype was seen many times. V is TRBV12-3 or TRBV12-4 and J is TRBJ2-4; 7 bases agree with TRBD1. The length of the CDR3 is 15 residues. V shed 3 bases, J shed 3 bases, and the junction held 5 bases outside the gene matches. The CDR3 sequence is CASSLGPGGKNIQYF. Here the CDR3 DNA reads TGTGCCAGCAGTTTGGGCCCAGGGGGCAAAAACATTCAGTACTTC.

This clonotype was picked up many times. J is TRBJ2-4 and V is TRBV7-2; TRBD2 matches 7 bases. Trimming cost V 5 bases and J 0 bases; bases outside gene matches: 7. CDR1 is SGHTA and CDR2 is FQGNSA in the germline V gene. This CDR3 contains 16 residues. The CDR3 here is CASSPLAVIAKNIQYF. The DNA of the CDR3 is TGTGCCAGCAGCCCCCTAGCGGTGATAGCCAAAAACATTCAGTACTTC.

This clonotype was found many times. The chain links TRBV4-1 to TRBJ2-7; 7 positions agree with TRBD1. CDR3 length: 13 amino acids. Germline CDR1 is MGHRA and CDR2 is YSYEKL. Unmatched junction bases numbered 3, after V lost 3 bases and J lost 4 bases. In DNA form, the CDR3 reads TGCGCCAGCAGCCAGACAGGGTGGTACGAGCAGTACTTC. It is translated as CASSQTGWYEQYF.

This chain links TRBV5-1 with TRBJ1-2; no clear D gene. V shed 2 bases and J shed 0 bases, with 8 bases lying between them. Per germline, CDR1 SGHRS and CDR2 YFSETQ. This CDR3 is built from 14 residues. The CDR3 sequence: CASSFSGSNYGYTF. CDR3 sequence (DNA): TGCGCCAGCAGCTTCTCTGGCTCTAACTATGGCTACACCTTC. The full variable domain, its missing parts supplied by reference TRBV5-1 and TRBJ1-2, is KAGVTQTPRYLIKTRGQQVTLSCSPISGHRSVSWYQQTPGQGLQFLFEYFSETQRNKGNFPGRFSGRQFSNSRSEMNVSTLELGDSALYLCASSFSGSNYGYTFGSGTRLTVV.

This clonotype appeared a few times. This chain links TRBV19 with TRBJ1-1, with unresolved D. Germline V CDR1 and CDR2: LNHDA, SQIVND (reference sequence). V lost 4 bases and J 5 bases, leaving 11 bases between the germline ends. The CDR3 spans 13 residues. CDR3: CASSTLVRTEAFF. The CDR3 DNA is TGTGCCAGTAGTACCCTCGTCCGAACTGAAGCTTTCTTT.

In this sample, this clonotype turned up a few times. The chain joins TRBV12-3 or TRBV12-4 to TRBJ1-1; D is undetermined. The CDR3 contains 12 residues. V was pared by 8 bases and J by 2 bases, with 9 bases between. DNA for the CDR3: TGTGCCAGCCAGCTGGCTAACACTGAAGCTTTCTTT. It is translated as CASQLANTEAFF.

This clonotype was counted only a few times. V gene TRBV28 combines with J gene TRBJ1-1; 10 nucleotides match TRBD1. The CDR3 extends over 15 amino acids. V shed 6 bases and J 3 bases; nucleotides not matched to a gene: 7. From germline, CDR1 is MDHEN and CDR2 SYDVKM. The CDR3 is CASRSSGQGDTEAFF. The CDR3 bases are TGTGCCAGCAGGTCGTCCGGACAGGGGGACACTGAAGCTTTCTTT.

In this sample, this clonotype turned up many times. CDR3 residues: CASTRGPGQGEEKLFF. In DNA form, the CDR3 reads TGCGCCAGCACCCGCGGACCGGGACAGGGAGAAGAAAAACTGTTTTTT. This rearrangement joins TRBV5-1 to TRBJ1-4; 9 bases match TRBD1. The ends lost 6 bases at V and 8 bases at J; junction bases unmatched: 14. The CDR3 is made up of 16 amino acids. Germline values: CDR1 SGHRS, CDR2 YFSETQ.

The chain joins TRBV6-2 or TRBV6-3 to TRBJ1-2; weak D call: TRBD1 (5 bases). The CDR3 sequence is 14 residues long. Per the germline V gene, CDR1 is MNHEY and CDR2 is SVGEGT. V lost 6 bases to trimming and J lost 3 bases, with 14 bases between them. CDR3 DNA sequence: TGTGCCAGCAGACGGGCCGGGGCAGACTATGGCTACACCTTC. This encodes CASRRAGADYGYTF.

Many counts were recorded for this clonotype. J is TRBJ2-2 and V is TRBV5-1; the match to TRBD1 covers 7 bases. Germline-derived CDR1 and CDR2 are SGHRS and YFSETQ. The CDR3 sequence is 15 residues long. V dropped 2 bases and J dropped 4; count of bases not matched to a gene: 5. The CDR3 sequence is CASSFQGDPTGELFF. The CDR3 nucleotides are TGCGCCAGCAGCTTCCAGGGGGATCCCACCGGGGAGCTGTTTTTT.

This clonotype was picked up a small number of times. The chain recombines TRBV10-3 with TRBJ2-7; 11 nucleotides line up with TRBD2. V lost 11 bases, J lost 5 bases, and 8 bases stayed unmatched. Germline V gene lookup returns CDR1 ENHRY and CDR2 SYGVKD. The CDR3 extends over 13 amino acids. CDR3 residues: CAAKLAGDDEQYF. In DNA, the CDR3 is TGTGCCGCCAAACTAGCGGGAGACGACGAGCAGTACTTC.

The table lists this clonotype with many counts. The rearrangement uses TRBV18 and TRBJ1-2, with TRBD1 as a possible D gene (5 bases). The V gene's germline CDR1 is KGHSH and CDR2 LQKENI. The CDR3 is 15 amino acids. Trimming cost V 0 bases and J 4 bases, with 12 bases left between them. CDR3 protein: CASSPPSLGTYGYTF. The CDR3 region has the DNA TGTGCCAGCTCACCACCGAGTCTAGGGACCTATGGCTACACCTTC.